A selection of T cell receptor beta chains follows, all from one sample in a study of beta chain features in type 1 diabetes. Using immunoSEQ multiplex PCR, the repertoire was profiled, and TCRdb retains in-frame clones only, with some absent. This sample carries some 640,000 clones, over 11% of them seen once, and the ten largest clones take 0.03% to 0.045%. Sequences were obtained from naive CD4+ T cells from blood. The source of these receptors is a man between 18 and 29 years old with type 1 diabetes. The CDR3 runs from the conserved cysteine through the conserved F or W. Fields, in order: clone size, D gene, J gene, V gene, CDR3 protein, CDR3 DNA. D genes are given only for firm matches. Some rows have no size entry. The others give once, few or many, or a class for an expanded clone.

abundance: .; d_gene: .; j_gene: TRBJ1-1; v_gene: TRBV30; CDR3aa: CAWSVTRLEAFF; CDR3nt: TGTGCCTGGAGTGTAACCAGACTTGAAGCTTTCTTT
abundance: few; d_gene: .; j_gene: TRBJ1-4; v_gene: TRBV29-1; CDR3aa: CSVGNEKLFF; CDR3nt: TGCAGCGTTGGTAATGAAAAACTGTTTTTT
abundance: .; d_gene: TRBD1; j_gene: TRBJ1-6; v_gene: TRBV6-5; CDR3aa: CASSSQGVPLNSPLHF; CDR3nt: TGTGCCAGCAGTTCACAGGGGGTCCCTCTGAATTCACCCCTCCACTTT
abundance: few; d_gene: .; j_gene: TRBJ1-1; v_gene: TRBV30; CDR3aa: CAWARSGGEDTEAFF; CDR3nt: TGTGCCTGGGCCCGTTCCGGGGGGGAGGACACTGAAGCTTTCTTT
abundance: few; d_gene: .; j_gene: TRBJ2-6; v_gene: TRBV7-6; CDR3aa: CASSAALPGANVLTF; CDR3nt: TGTGCCAGCAGCGCGGCCTTGCCCGGGGCCAACGTCCTGACTTTC
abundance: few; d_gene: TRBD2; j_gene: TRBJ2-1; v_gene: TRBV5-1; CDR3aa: CASSLVAGSNNEQFF; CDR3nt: TGCGCCAGCAGCTTGGTAGCGGGATCCAACAATGAGCAGTTCTTC
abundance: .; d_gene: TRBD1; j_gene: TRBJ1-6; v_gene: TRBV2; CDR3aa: CASSPGQGNSPLHF; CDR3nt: TGTGCCAGCAGTCCGGGACAGGGGAATTCACCCCTCCACTTT
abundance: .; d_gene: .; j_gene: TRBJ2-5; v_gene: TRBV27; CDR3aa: CASSLWAPGETQYF; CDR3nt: TGTGCCAGCAGTTTATGGGCCCCCGGGGAGACCCAGTACTTC
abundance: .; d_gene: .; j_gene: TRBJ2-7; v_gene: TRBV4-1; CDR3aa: CASSQMLASSYEQYF; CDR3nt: TGCGCCAGCAGCCAGATGCTGGCGAGCTCCTACGAGCAGTACTTC
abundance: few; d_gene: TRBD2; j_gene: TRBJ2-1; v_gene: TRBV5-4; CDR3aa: CASSLDLAGINEQFF; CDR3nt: TGTGCCAGCAGCTTGGATTTAGCGGGAATTAATGAGCAGTTCTTC
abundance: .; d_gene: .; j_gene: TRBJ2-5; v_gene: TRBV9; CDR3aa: CASSVKGFLETQYF; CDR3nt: TGTGCCAGCAGCGTTAAGGGGTTTCTAGAGACCCAGTACTTC
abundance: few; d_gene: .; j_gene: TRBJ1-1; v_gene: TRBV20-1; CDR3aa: CSASGRLEAFF; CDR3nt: TGCAGTGCTAGTGGACGGCTTGAAGCTTTCTTT
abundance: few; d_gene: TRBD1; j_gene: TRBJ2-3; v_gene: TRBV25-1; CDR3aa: CASSGYSGQVSSDTQYF; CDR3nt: TGTGCCAGCAGTGGCTACAGTGGACAGGTTTCATCAGATACGCAGTATTTT
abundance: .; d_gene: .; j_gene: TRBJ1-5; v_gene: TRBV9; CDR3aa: CASSSDPGINQPQHF; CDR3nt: TGTGCCAGCAGCTCAGACCCAGGGATTAATCAGCCCCAGCATTTT
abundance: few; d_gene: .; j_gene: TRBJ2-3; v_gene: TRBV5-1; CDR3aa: CASSLGQAGGNTQYF; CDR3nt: TGCGCCAGCAGCTTGGGACAGGCCGGAGGGAATACGCAGTATTTT
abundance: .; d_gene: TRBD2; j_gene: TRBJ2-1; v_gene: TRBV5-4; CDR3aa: CASSPAGGGYYNEQFF; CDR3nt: TGTGCCAGCAGCCCGGCTGGGGGAGGGTACTACAATGAGCAGTTCTTC
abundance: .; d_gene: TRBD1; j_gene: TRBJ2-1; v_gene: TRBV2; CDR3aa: CASNLQGAEDEQFF; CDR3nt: TGTGCCAGCAACCTACAGGGGGCAGAAGATGAGCAGTTCTTC
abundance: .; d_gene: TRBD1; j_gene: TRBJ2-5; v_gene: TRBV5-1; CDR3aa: CASSPGTAQETQYF; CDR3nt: TGCGCCAGCAGCCCTGGGACAGCTCAAGAGACCCAGTACTTC
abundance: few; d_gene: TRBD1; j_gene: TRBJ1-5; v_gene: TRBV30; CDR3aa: CAWSVPGTVDQPQHF; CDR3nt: TGTGCCTGGAGTGTACCGGGGACAGTCGATCAGCCCCAGCATTTT
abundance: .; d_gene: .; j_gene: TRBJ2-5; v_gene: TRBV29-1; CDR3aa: CSVVRDPQETQYF; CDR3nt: TGCAGCGTTGTGCGGGACCCGCAAGAGACCCAGTACTTC
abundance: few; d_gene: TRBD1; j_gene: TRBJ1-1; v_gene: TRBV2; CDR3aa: CASSAWTGRVTEAFF; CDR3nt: TGTGCCAGCAGTGCGTGGACAGGGAGGGTGACTGAAGCTTTCTTT
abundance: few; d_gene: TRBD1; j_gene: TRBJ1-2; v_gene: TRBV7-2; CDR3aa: CASSLDRGGYGYTF; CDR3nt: TGTGCCAGCAGCTTGGACAGGGGCGGCTATGGCTACACCTTC
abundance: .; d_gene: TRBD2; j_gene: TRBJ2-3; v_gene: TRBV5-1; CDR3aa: CASSFSSGNLPELDTQYF; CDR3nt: TGCGCCAGCAGCTTTTCTAGCGGGAACCTCCCCGAGCTCGATACGCAGTATTTT
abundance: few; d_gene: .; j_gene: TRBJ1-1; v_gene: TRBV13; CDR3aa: CASSVALWDTEAFF; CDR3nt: TGTGCCAGCAGCGTCGCTCTCTGGGACACTGAAGCTTTCTTT
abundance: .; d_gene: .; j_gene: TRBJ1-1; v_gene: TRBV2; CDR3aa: CASSQLSEAFF; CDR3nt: TGTGCCAGCAGCCAACTCAGTGAAGCTTTCTTT
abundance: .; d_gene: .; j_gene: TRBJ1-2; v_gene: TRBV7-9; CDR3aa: CASSPAGAGVFGGYTF; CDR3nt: TGTGCCAGCAGCCCCGCAGGTGCGGGGGTTTTTGGCGGCTACACCTTC
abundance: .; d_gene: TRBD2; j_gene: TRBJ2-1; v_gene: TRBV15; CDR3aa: CATSRDRLATGLNEQFF; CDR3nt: TGTGCCACCAGCAGAGATCGACTAGCTACGGGTCTTAATGAGCAGTTCTTC
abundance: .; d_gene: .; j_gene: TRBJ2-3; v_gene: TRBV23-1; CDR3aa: CASSHVRQFTDTQYF; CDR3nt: TGCGCCAGCAGTCATGTACGGCAGTTCACAGATACGCAGTATTTT
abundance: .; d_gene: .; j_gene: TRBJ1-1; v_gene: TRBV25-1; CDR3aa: CASSGLGEDEAFF; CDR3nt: TGTGCCAGCTCTGGCTTAGGAGAGGATGAAGCTTTCTTT
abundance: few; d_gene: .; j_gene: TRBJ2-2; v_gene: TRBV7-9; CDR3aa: CAGNGAGELFF; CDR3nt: TGTGCCGGCAACGGGGCCGGGGAGCTGTTTTTT
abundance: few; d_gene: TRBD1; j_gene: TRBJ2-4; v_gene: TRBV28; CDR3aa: CASSTFGQGGNIQYF; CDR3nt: TGTGCCAGCAGTACTTTCGGACAGGGAGGAAACATTCAGTACTTC
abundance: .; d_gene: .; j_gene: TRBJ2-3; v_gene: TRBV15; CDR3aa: CATSSYSDTQYF; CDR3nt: TGTGCCACCAGCAGCTACTCAGATACGCAGTATTTT
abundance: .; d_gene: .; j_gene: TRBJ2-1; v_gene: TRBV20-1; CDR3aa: CKLRAGEQFF; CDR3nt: TGCAAACTGCGGGCCGGGGAGCAGTTCTTC
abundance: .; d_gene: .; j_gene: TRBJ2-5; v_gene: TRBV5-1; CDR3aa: CASSSWTDLETQYF; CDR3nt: TGCGCCAGCAGCTCCTGGACCGACTTAGAGACCCAGTACTTC
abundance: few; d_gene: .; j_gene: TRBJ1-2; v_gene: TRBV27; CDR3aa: CASSRWGYTF; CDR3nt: TGTGCCAGCAGTCGGTGGGGCTACACCTTC
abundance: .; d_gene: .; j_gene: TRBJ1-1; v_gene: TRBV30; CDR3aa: CAWIKDSSYRNTEAFF; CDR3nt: TGTGCCTGGATTAAGGACAGTTCTTACAGAAACACTGAAGCTTTCTTT